Listed below are T cell receptor beta chains from one sample, sequenced in a study of T cells in Graves' hyperthyroidism and ophthalmopathy. From the multiplex PCR reads, TCRdb called clonotypes with MiXCR, one entry per CDR3 protein. The sample holds hundreds of thousands of distinct CDR3 sequences, under 20% seen once. The sequencing input was blood. These receptors were taken from a woman between 50 and 59 years old with Graves' hyperthyroidism that later progressed to Graves' ophthalmopathy. Both conserved end residues are part of each CDR3. The D gene is left open where the match is weak. Rows give clone size only sometimes, using once, few, many, or a class for an expanded clone.

>TRBJ1-2|-|-|TRBV9
CASSGTLGGYTF
TGTGCCAGCAGCGGGACCCTGGGAGGCTACACCTTC
>TRBJ2-7|-|TRBD1|TRBV7-8
CASSLVDRESYEQYF
TGTGCCAGCAGCTTAGTGGACAGGGAATCCTACGAGCAGTACTTC
>TRBJ2-7|many|-|TRBV6-1
CASSEYETVSYEQYF
TGTGCCAGCAGTGAATACGAGACAGTGTCCTACGAGCAGTACTTC
>TRBJ1-2|once|-|TRBV5-6
CASSLIIATNYGYTF
TGTGCCAGCAGCTTAATAATAGCCACCAACTATGGCTACACCTTC
>TRBJ2-1|-|-|TRBV12-3/TRBV12-4
CASRGTLGNEQFF
TGTGCCAGTAGGGGAACTTTAGGGAATGAGCAGTTCTTC
>TRBJ1-4|few|-|TRBV7-8
CASRRDGPFEKLFF
TGTGCCAGCAGAAGGGACGGTCCTTTCGAAAAACTGTTTTTT
>TRBJ2-1|many|-|TRBV7-9
CASSLQAGREQFF
TGTGCCAGCAGCCTCCAGGCGGGGAGAGAGCAGTTCTTC
>TRBJ1-4|-|TRBD1|TRBV19
CASSPVGQGRNEKLFF
TGTGCCAGTAGTCCCGTGGGACAGGGAAGAAATGAAAAACTGTTTTTT
>TRBJ2-5|few|TRBD1|TRBV5-1
CASSLAPTGALQETQYF
TGCGCCAGCAGCTTGGCCCCGACAGGGGCACTACAAGAGACCCAGTACTTC
>TRBJ2-1|-|-|TRBV5-5
CASSSSAFSYNEQFF
TGTGCCAGCAGCTCTAGCGCCTTCTCCTACAATGAGCAGTTCTTC